The 18 T cell receptor beta chains presented below share a single source sample, sequenced in a study of regulatory T cells in long-lasting Graves disease. iRepertoire HTBI primers and Arm-PCR of CDR3 regions built TCR beta libraries. A single record per CDR3 protein comes from TCRdb applying MiXCR to the multiplex PCR reads. The data hold about 470,000 distinct CDR3 sequences, with less than 25% observed a single time. Regarding time point: persistent/refractory GD, antithyroid drugs over 5 years with positive TRAb. After RNA was extracted from PBMCs, the TCR library was made from it. The material was peripheral blood mononuclear cells (PBMCs), obtained when the disease was refractory, from a patient treated with antithyroid drugs. These receptors all come from a female donor with Graves disease.

This clonotype was seen a handful of times. V usage is TRBV20-1 and J usage is TRBJ2-2, with 9 bases identical to TRBD2. Germline assignment: CDR1 DFQATT and CDR2 SNEGSKA (reference sequence). V shed 6 bases and J 4 bases; nucleotides not matched to a gene: 15. CDR3 size: 17 residues. CDR3 protein: CSAPAGGGLASTGELFF. CDR3 DNA: TGCAGTGCCCCCGCGGGAGGGGGCTTGGCGAGCACCGGGGAGCTGTTTTTT.

V gene TRBV29-1 combines with J gene TRBJ1-2; the D gene is possibly TRBD1 (5 bases). The CDR3 runs 16 residues. V lost 2 bases and J lost 0, with 16 bases in between. Per germline, CDR1 SQVTM and CDR2 ANQGSEA. The CDR3 sequence is CSVELRRGKANYGYTF. The DNA of the CDR3 is TGCAGCGTTGAATTGCGGCGGGGCAAAGCTAACTATGGCTACACCTTC.

The chain joins TRBV7-2 to TRBJ2-7, with D perhaps matching TRBD1 (6 bases). The CDR3 contains 13 residues. Germline V lookup: CDR1 SGHTA, CDR2 FQGNSA. Trimming stripped 4 bases from V and 3 bases from J, with 10 bases between. The DNA of the CDR3 is TGTGCCAGCAGCTCTTGGACAGACTACGAGCAGTACTTC. The encoded protein is CASSSWTDYEQYF.

V is TRBV28 and J is TRBJ2-4; D remains unclear. The ends were cut back, 5 bases at V and 7 bases at J, with 12 bases in the middle. Germline values: CDR1 MDHEN, CDR2 SYDVKM. The CDR3 sequence is 13 residues long. The CDR3 DNA reads TGTGCCAGCAGTCCGAGGCTGGCGAACATTCAGTACTTC. It encodes CASSPRLANIQYF.

In this sample, this clonotype turned up many times. This chain joins TRBV28 and TRBJ1-4; D is possibly TRBD1 (6 bases). Germline-derived CDR1 and CDR2 are MDHEN and SYDVKM. Trimming shortened V by 3 bases and J by 3 bases, and 11 bases separated the two germline ends. The CDR3 consists of 15 residues. CDR3 in DNA: TGTGCCAGCAGTTTCCTAGGGGGAGCTAATGAAAAACTGTTTTTT. Translating it yields CASSFLGGANEKLFF.

This clonotype was observed many times. The gene calls are TRBV28 and TRBJ2-2; no clear D. CDR1 and CDR2 (germline): MDHEN, SYDVKM. This CDR3 spans 13 amino acids. Trimming took 1 base from V and 6 from J, leaving 6 bases between them. The CDR3, as DNA: TGTGCCAGCAGTTTATTAAGTTCCGGGGAGCTGTTTTTT. Translation gives CASSLLSSGELFF.

This clonotype has a count of ten or more. J is TRBJ2-7 and V is TRBV11-2; TRBD1 matches 9 bases. The V gene's germline CDR1 is SGHAT and CDR2 FQNNGV. The CDR3 contains 17 residues. V lost 4 bases to trimming and J lost 1 base; unmatched junction nucleotides: 11. CDR3: CASSSGAGTGKSYEQYF. For the CDR3, the DNA is TGTGCCAGCAGCTCAGGGGCCGGGACAGGGAAATCCTACGAGCAGTACTTC.

About this clonotype: A much bigger clone sits one base away, suggesting this may be a read error. The chain employs TRBV6-5 and TRBJ1-5; no clear D gene. CDR1 and CDR2 (germline): MNHEY, SVGAGI. The CDR3 length is 12 residues. The CDR3 DNA reads as TGTGCCAGCAGTTACCCGGATCAGCTCCAGCATTTT. Protein product: CASSYPDQLQHF.

As for this clonotype: Possible read error: a much larger clone is one base away. V and J are TRBV6-1 and TRBJ1-6; 11 bases match TRBD1. CDR3 length: 16 residues. Germline assignment: CDR1 MNHNS and CDR2 SASEGT. In DNA, the CDR3 is TGTGCCAGCACTGAGGACAGGGGGCTCCATAATTCATCCCTCCACTTT. It codes for CASTEDRGLHNSSLHF.

This clonotype was picked up a small number of times. The chain carries TRBV30 and TRBJ1-5; tentative D call: TRBD1 (5 bases). The CDR3 sequence is 14 residues long. Trimming left V 5 bases short and J 3 bases short, with 14 bases between. Germline values: CDR1 GTSNPN, CDR2 SVGIG (reference sequence). CDR3 residues: CAWSGLGNNQPQHF. CDR3 bases: TGTGCCTGGTCGGGACTCGGGAACAATCAGCCCCAGCATTTT.

This clonotype was seen repeatedly, ten times or more. The CDR3 DNA reads TGTGCCAGCAGTGGACAGCCATCTGAAGCTTTCTTT. Its translation: CASSGQPSEAFF. V is TRBV6-1 and J is TRBJ1-1; D is perhaps TRBD1 (5 bases). In germline, CDR1 is MNHNS, CDR2 SASEGT. The germline V and J ends were trimmed by 4 bases and 6 bases, with 9 bases remaining between them. The CDR3 is 12 residues long.

This clonotype was detected only a few times. The chain recombines TRBV20-1 with TRBJ2-5; TRBD1 aligns across 8 bases. V lost 4 bases and J lost 5; bases outside the gene matches: 3. This CDR3 comprises 12 residues. Germline CDR1 is DFQATT and CDR2 is SNEGSKA (reference sequence). The CDR3 here is CSATGGGETQYF. For the CDR3, the DNA is TGCAGTGCTACAGGGGGCGGCGAGACCCAGTACTTC.

This clonotype was counted between two and nine times. The CDR3 DNA sequence: TGTGCCAGCAGTGATATAGCGGGAGCAGATACGCAGTATTTT. Residues: CASSDIAGADTQYF. The V gene is TRBV6-1, the J gene TRBJ2-3, with TRBD2 identical over 9 bases. Germline loops: CDR1 MNHNS, CDR2 SASEGT. The length of the CDR3 is 14 residues. V shed 3 bases and J 4 bases; nucleotides not matched to a gene: 2.

The genes are TRBV5-4 and TRBJ2-6; unclear D gene. Germline V gene sequence: CDR1 SGHNT, CDR2 YYREEE (reference sequence). The CDR3 length is 15 residues. The V gene lost 4 bases and the J gene lost 2 bases, with 10 bases spanning the gap. This chain's CDR3 is CASSPERTGANVLTF. The CDR3, as DNA: TGTGCCAGCAGCCCGGAAAGGACTGGGGCCAACGTCCTGACTTTC.

This clonotype was recorded a few times. The chain joins TRBV28 to TRBJ2-7; 7 positions agree with TRBD2. J gave up 6 bases and V 6 bases, and 5 bases lay outside the gene matches. CDR3 length: 12 residues. CDR1 and CDR2 from the germline V gene are MDHEN and SYDVKM. CDR3 DNA sequence: TGTGCCAGCAGCCCATGGGGGGGCGAGCAGTACTTC. Protein: CASSPWGGEQYF.

This clonotype appeared many times. This chain joins TRBV6-9 and TRBJ1-5, with D possibly TRBD1 on 5 matching bases. The CDR3 has 14 residues. The V gene lost 4 bases and the J gene lost 3 bases, with 10 bases spanning the gap. Germline V CDR1 and CDR2: MNHGY, SVAAGI. The CDR3 region is CASSSVQDNQPQHF. Here the CDR3 DNA reads TGTGCCAGCAGTTCCGTACAGGACAATCAGCCCCAGCATTTT.

This clonotype was observed a few times. The chain employs TRBV5-1 and TRBJ1-4, with unresolved D. V dropped 0 bases and J dropped 3 bases, with 6 bases sitting between them. The germline CDR1 and CDR2 sequences are SGHRS and YFSETQ. CDR3 length: 14 residues. This CDR3 reads CASSLERPNEKLFF. The CDR3 DNA sequence: TGCGCCAGCAGCTTGGAGAGGCCTAATGAAAAACTGTTTTTT. Complete variable domain (other parts from reference TRBV5-1 and TRBJ1-4): KAGVTQTPRYLIKTRGQQVTLSCSPISGHRSVSWYQQTPGQGLQFLFEYFSETQRNKGNFPGRFSGRQFSNSRSEMNVSTLELGDSALYLCASSLERPNEKLFFGSGTQLSVL.

The J gene is TRBJ1-5, the V gene TRBV19; 7 bases fit TRBD1. The germline CDR1 and CDR2 sequences are LNHDA and SQIVND (reference sequence). J lost 7 bases, V lost 4 bases, and 7 bases had no gene match. The CDR3 spans 14 residues. Here the CDR3 reads CASSRTGEYQPQHF. The CDR3 DNA sequence: TGTGCCAGTAGTAGAACAGGGGAGTACCAGCCCCAGCATTTT.